These 17 T cell receptor beta chains were sequenced from one sample in a study of shared clonotypes between healthy human individuals. TCRdb keeps only in-frame clones here, not all; method: immunoSEQ multiplex PCR. The data hold about 1.1 million clones, with more than 75% observed a single time. Sequenced material: memory CD4+ T cells from PBMCs. The sample's subset: CD45RA-negative fraction. The receptors originated from a man younger than 35 in good health. Some clones in this sample may be carry-over from other donors' samples.

The chain is built from TRBV28 and TRBJ2-3; the match to TRBD2 covers 7 bases. The CDR3 runs to 14 residues. From germline, CDR1 is MDHEN and CDR2 SYDVKM. V was clipped by 5 bases and J by 2 bases; unmatched bases: 4. Here the CDR3 DNA reads TGTGCCAGCAGTCCAAGCGGGGCCACAGATACGCAGTATTTT. Translation: CASSPSGATDTQYF.

The rearrangement uses TRBV5-1 and TRBJ1-1; maybe TRBD1 (6 bases). The V gene's germline CDR1 is SGHRS and CDR2 YFSETQ. The CDR3 length is 15 residues. V gave up 0 bases and J gave up 2 bases, with 11 bases separating them. The CDR3 reads CASSLGQGSNTEAFF. As DNA, the CDR3 is TGCGCCAGCAGCTTGGGGCAGGGGAGTAACACTGAAGCTTTCTTT.

CDR3 sequence (DNA): TGTGCCATCAGTTCCCGGACAGACTACACTGAAGCTTTCTTT. Translating gives CAISSRTDYTEAFF. The gene calls are TRBV10-3 and TRBJ1-1, with D possibly TRBD1 on 6 matching bases. Germline CDR1 reads ENHRY; CDR2 reads SYGVKD. V dropped 5 bases and J dropped 3 bases, with 13 bases sitting between them. The CDR3 has 14 amino acids.

The rearrangement joins TRBV5-1 to TRBJ2-1; D unresolved. Looked up from germline, CDR1 is SGHRS and CDR2 is YFSETQ. V was clipped by 4 bases and J by 5 bases, with 7 bases between them. This CDR3 contains 12 residues. CDR3 residues: CASSRRDNEQFF. In nucleotides, the CDR3 is TGCGCCAGCAGCCGACGGGACAATGAGCAGTTCTTC.

Points on this clone: The sample carries other DNA sequences with the same CDR3. This chain links TRBV28 with TRBJ1-5; no definite D call. The germline V gene encodes CDR1 MDHEN and CDR2 SYDVKM. Trimming pared 6 bases from V and 5 bases from J, leaving 8 bases between. The CDR3 covers 12 residues. CDR3 protein: CASRSGDQPQHF. CDR3 DNA: TGTGCCAGCAGGTCAGGAGATCAGCCCCAGCATTTT. Combining the CDR3 with reference TRBV28 and TRBJ1-5 gives the whole variable domain DVKVTQSSRYLVKRTGEKVFLECVQDMDHENMFWYRQDPGLGLRLIYFSYDVKMKEKGDIPEGYSVSREKKERFSLILESASTNQTSMYLCASRSGDQPQHFGDGTRLSIL.

V usage is TRBV6-6 and J usage is TRBJ2-3; possibly TRBD1 or TRBD2 for D (5 bases each). The V and J ends lost 5 bases and 2 bases respectively, with 11 bases between them. Per the germline V gene, CDR1 is MNHNY and CDR2 is SVGAGI (reference sequence). The CDR3 is 14 amino acids. Written as DNA, the CDR3 is TGTGCCAGCAGTAACCTGGGACCCACAGATACGCAGTATTTT. It encodes CASSNLGPTDTQYF.

Only a few counts were recorded for this clone. This sequence joins TRBV11-3 and TRBJ2-5, with no clear D. This CDR3 has 12 amino acids. V lost 8 bases, J lost 0 bases, and 7 bases lay in between. Germline loops: CDR1 SGHNT, CDR2 YENEEA. The CDR3 DNA reads TGTGCCAGCTCGGTAGACCAAGAGACCCAGTACTTC. This gives the protein CASSVDQETQYF.

The rearrangement uses TRBV18 and TRBJ2-2; D may be TRBD2 (5 bases). The germline V and J ends were trimmed by 8 bases and 1 base, with 8 bases remaining between them. Germline V gene sequence: CDR1 KGHSH, CDR2 LQKENI. CDR3 size: 13 residues. The CDR3 region is CASAGLNTGELFF. The CDR3 nucleotides read TGTGCCAGCGCAGGACTGAACACCGGGGAGCTGTTTTTT.

V and J are TRBV28 and TRBJ1-2, with a possible D match to TRBD1 (5 bases). The CDR3 runs to 13 residues. Germline V gene lookup returns CDR1 MDHEN and CDR2 SYDVKM. Trimming shortened V by 7 bases and J by 8 bases, and 17 bases separated the two germline ends. CDR3 residues: CASTPIGGLGYTF. Here the CDR3 DNA reads TGTGCCAGCACTCCTATTGGGGGGTTAGGCTACACCTTC.

This clone was seen more than once but under ten times. A clone one base away is much larger, so this may be a read error. Different DNA sequences within this sample yield the same CDR3. The chain has TRBV27 and TRBJ1-1; D unclear. Germline assignment: CDR1 MNHEY and CDR2 SMNVEV (reference sequence). The CDR3 has 13 residues. Trimming removed 5 bases from V and 1 base from J, with 8 bases in between. The DNA of the CDR3 is TGTGCCAGCAGTGGTTTCGGGAACACTGAAGCTTTCTTT. Translated, it gives CASSGFGNTEAFF.

The V call is TRBV30, the J call TRBJ2-7; 8 nucleotides align to TRBD1. Germline values: CDR1 GTSNPN, CDR2 SVGIG (reference sequence). The CDR3 totals 13 residues. The trim removed 2 bases at V and 7 bases at J, leaving 7 bases unmatched. The CDR3 region has the DNA TGTGCCTGGAGTAGGCAGGGGGCGGGGGAGCAGTACTTC. Its translation: CAWSRQGAGEQYF.

The J gene is TRBJ2-2, the V gene TRBV6-1; D may be TRBD1 (6 bases). Germline V gene data show CDR1 as MNHNS and CDR2 as SASEGT. This CDR3 is 14 amino acids long. The V and J ends lost 4 bases and 7 bases respectively, with 13 bases between them. The CDR3 loop reads CASSVAGQFGELFF. The CDR3, as DNA: TGTGCCAGCAGTGTAGCCGGACAGTTCGGGGAGCTGTTTTTT.

The chain joins TRBV30 to TRBJ1-3; D uncertain. Germline CDR1 reads GTSNPN; CDR2 reads SVGIG (reference sequence). The V gene lost 0 bases and the J gene lost 4 bases, with 10 bases spanning the gap. The CDR3 extends over 14 amino acids. The CDR3 is CAWSVSYAGNTIYF. CDR3 nucleotides: TGTGCCTGGAGTGTTTCCTACGCGGGAAACACCATATATTTT. Variable domain in full (rest from reference TRBV30 and TRBJ1-3): SQTIHQWPATLVQPVGSPLSLECTVEGTSNPNLYWYRQAAGRGLQLLFYSVGIGQISSEVPQNLSASRPQDRQFILSSKKLLLSDSGFYLCAWSVSYAGNTIYFGEGSWLTVV.

In nucleotides, the CDR3 is TGTGCAAGTCGCTTAGGCCCCGACGAGACCCAGTACTTC. This encodes CASRLGPDETQYF. V and J are TRBV12-2 and TRBJ2-5. TRBV12-2 has pseudogene status. CDR3 length: 13 residues.

The chain is built from TRBV28 and TRBJ2-2; D may be TRBD2 (5 bases). V was pared by 6 bases and J by 6 bases, with 11 bases between. Germline CDR1 and CDR2: MDHEN and SYDVKM. The CDR3 contains 13 residues. The CDR3 spells CASRGWGAGELFF. DNA for the CDR3: TGTGCCAGCAGGGGGTGGGGAGCCGGGGAGCTGTTTTTT.

The V and J genes are TRBV19 and TRBJ1-2, with TRBD1 identical over 7 bases. The CDR3 spans 13 residues. Unmatched junction bases numbered 6, after V lost 3 bases and J lost 8 bases. Germline V gene data show CDR1 as LNHDA and CDR2 as SQIVND (reference sequence). CDR3 sequence reads: CASSIDRAGGYTF. The CDR3 coding sequence is TGTGCCAGTAGTATCGACAGGGCCGGGGGCTACACCTTC.

The chain combines TRBV19 with TRBJ2-7, with 11 bases identical to TRBD2. Trimming took 4 bases from V and 8 from J; bases not matched to a gene: 7. Germline V gene sequence: CDR1 LNHDA, CDR2 SQIVND (reference sequence). This CDR3 spans 14 amino acids. DNA for the CDR3: TGTGCCAGTAGTACCCTAGCGGGAGGACACAAGCAGTACTTC. Amino acids: CASSTLAGGHKQYF.